The rows below give T cell receptor beta chains drawn from one sample of a study of shared clonotypes between healthy human individuals. Generated by immunoSEQ multiplex PCR, the TCRdb table keeps only in-frame clones and is missing some. The data show 100,000 to 130,000 clones, around 68% seen once. The sequenced material came from memory CD8+ T cells sorted from blood. All receptors come from a woman aged 25 to 39 in good health. The CDR3 runs from the conserved cysteine through the conserved F or W. The order of the fields is D gene, V gene, clone size, J gene, CDR3 protein, CDR3 DNA. A D gene is named only where the DNA matches it firmly. The size of a clone is reported for some rows only, either as once, few or many, or as a class for expanded clones.

D: TRBD1; V: TRBV9; size: .; J: TRBJ2-5; CDR3: CASSVGGTAQETQYF; DNA: TGTGCCAGCAGCGTAGGGGGGACAGCGCAAGAGACCCAGTACTTC
D: .; V: TRBV2; size: .; J: TRBJ2-7; CDR3: CASSGQGNEQYF; DNA: TGTGCCAGCAGTGGGCAGGGCAACGAGCAGTACTTC
D: .; V: TRBV5-6; size: once; J: TRBJ1-6; CDR3: CASSFGAGNNSPLHF; DNA: TGTGCCAGCAGCTTTGGGGCAGGGAATAATTCACCCCTCCACTTT
D: .; V: TRBV29-1; size: .; J: TRBJ2-7; CDR3: CSVSPGPYEQYF; DNA: TGCAGCGTTTCTCCAGGGCCCTACGAGCAGTACTTC
D: .; V: TRBV10-3; size: few; J: TRBJ1-2; CDR3: CAISEGANYGYTF; DNA: TGTGCCATCAGTGAGGGAGCTAACTATGGCTACACCTTC
D: .; V: TRBV28; size: .; J: TRBJ1-5; CDR3: CASSLNYQPQHF; DNA: TGTGCCAGCAGTCTAAATTATCAGCCCCAGCATTTT
D: TRBD1; V: TRBV14; size: .; J: TRBJ2-7; CDR3: CASSQGWRTGDYEQYF; DNA: TGTGCCAGCAGCCAAGGATGGCGGACAGGGGATTACGAGCAGTACTTC
D: .; V: TRBV9; size: .; J: TRBJ2-3; CDR3: CASSVLARESTDTQYF; DNA: TGTGCCAGCAGCGTACTTGCTCGAGAGAGCACAGATACGCAGTATTTT
D: .; V: TRBV5-6; size: .; J: TRBJ1-1; CDR3: CASSLGRGWDTEAFF; DNA: TGTGCCAGCAGCCTTGGTAGGGGTTGGGACACTGAAGCTTTCTTT
D: .; V: TRBV6-6; size: many; J: TRBJ2-1; CDR3: CASGPFYNEQFF; DNA: TGTGCCAGCGGTCCGTTCTACAATGAGCAGTTCTTC
D: TRBD2; V: TRBV5-5; size: .; J: TRBJ2-7; CDR3: CASSASGSFAYEQYF; DNA: TGTGCCAGCAGCGCAAGCGGGAGTTTCGCCTACGAGCAGTACTTC
D: .; V: TRBV28; size: .; J: TRBJ2-7; CDR3: CASSGMGEQYF; DNA: TGTGCCAGCTCCGGGATGGGGGAGCAGTACTTC
D: TRBD2; V: TRBV15; size: .; J: TRBJ2-7; CDR3: CATSGAAGGLGEQYF; DNA: TGTGCCACCAGCGGGGCAGCGGGAGGGTTGGGCGAGCAGTACTTC
D: .; V: TRBV28; size: .; J: TRBJ1-5; CDR3: CASTRKFNQPQHF; DNA: TGTGCCAGCACCAGGAAATTCAATCAGCCCCAGCATTTT
D: TRBD1; V: TRBV11-2; size: few; J: TRBJ2-7; CDR3: CASNRDRGSYEQYF; DNA: TGTGCCAGCAACAGGGACAGGGGCTCCTACGAGCAGTACTTC
D: .; V: TRBV10-3; size: .; J: TRBJ2-7; CDR3: CAISEGGRNSYEQYF; DNA: TGTGCCATCAGTGAGGGTGGCAGAAATTCCTACGAGCAGTACTTC
D: .; V: TRBV27; size: .; J: TRBJ1-2; CDR3: CASSFAESYGYTF; DNA: TGTGCCAGCAGTTTTGCGGAGAGCTATGGCTACACCTTC
D: .; V: TRBV4-1; size: .; J: TRBJ1-2; CDR3: CASSQDPGYGYTF; DNA: TGCGCCAGCAGCCAAGATCCCGGCTATGGCTACACCTTC
D: TRBD1; V: TRBV6-6; size: .; J: TRBJ2-7; CDR3: CASSYSGQGVRAYF; DNA: TGTGCCAGCAGTTACTCGGGACAGGGGGTTCGGGCGTACTTC
D: .; V: TRBV7-9; size: few; J: TRBJ2-7; CDR3: CASSLPGYYEQYF; DNA: TGTGCCAGCAGCTTACCAGGCTACTACGAGCAGTACTTC
D: .; V: TRBV28; size: .; J: TRBJ2-1; CDR3: CASSKYRDNEQFF; DNA: TGTGCCAGCAGTAAGTACAGGGACAATGAGCAGTTCTTC
D: .; V: TRBV29-1; size: .; J: TRBJ2-1; CDR3: CSVEMDANNEQFF; DNA: TGCAGCGTTGAGATGGACGCCAACAATGAGCAGTTCTTC
D: .; V: TRBV6-5; size: .; J: TRBJ2-7; CDR3: CASSYGQASSYEQYF; DNA: TGTGCCAGCAGTTACGGGCAGGCTAGCTCCTACGAGCAGTACTTC
D: .; V: TRBV7-7; size: .; J: TRBJ2-7; CDR3: CASSNGLDPYEQYF; DNA: TGTGCCAGCAGCAATGGGCTCGACCCCTACGAGCAGTACTTC
D: .; V: TRBV13; size: .; J: TRBJ2-7; CDR3: CATFTSSYEQYF; DNA: TGTGCCACCTTTACGAGCTCCTACGAGCAGTACTTC
D: TRBD2; V: TRBV6-5; size: few; J: TRBJ2-7; CDR3: CASSYSGLAGYEQYF; DNA: TGTGCCAGCAGTTACTCTGGACTAGCGGGATACGAGCAGTACTTC
D: .; V: TRBV30; size: few; J: TRBJ1-2; CDR3: CAWSVSGSDGYTF; DNA: TGTGCCTGGAGTGTATCCGGTAGCGATGGCTACACCTTC
D: TRBD1; V: TRBV6-1; size: .; J: TRBJ2-7; CDR3: CARPTGTGVSYEQYF; DNA: TGTGCCAGGCCAACCGGGACAGGGGTTTCCTACGAGCAGTACTTC
D: .; V: TRBV7-9; size: .; J: TRBJ1-1; CDR3: CASSWPGAGDTEAFF; DNA: TGTGCCAGCAGCTGGCCGGGCGCGGGGGACACTGAAGCTTTCTTT
D: TRBD1; V: TRBV7-8; size: .; J: TRBJ2-3; CDR3: CASSSRQGPTDTQYF; DNA: TGTGCCAGCAGCTCCAGACAGGGACCCACAGATACGCAGTATTTT
D: .; V: TRBV5-6; size: .; J: TRBJ1-1; CDR3: CASRFGSLNTEAFF; DNA: TGTGCCAGCAGATTCGGGTCTTTGAACACTGAAGCTTTCTTT
D: .; V: TRBV5-6; size: .; J: TRBJ2-7; CDR3: CASSLGSLGPYEQYF; DNA: TGTGCCAGCAGCTTGGGCTCGCTTGGCCCCTACGAGCAGTACTTC
D: .; V: TRBV28; size: .; J: TRBJ1-4; CDR3: CASSLQGFEKLFF; DNA: TGTGCCAGCAGTTTACAGGGTTTTGAAAAACTGTTTTTT
D: .; V: TRBV6-1; size: .; J: TRBJ1-5; CDR3: CASSEARTGNQPQHF; DNA: TGTGCCAGCAGTGAAGCGCGGACAGGCAATCAGCCCCAGCATTTT
D: TRBD1; V: TRBV9; size: .; J: TRBJ2-7; CDR3: CASSEATGGHYEQYF; DNA: TGTGCCAGCAGTGAAGCGACAGGGGGACACTACGAGCAGTACTTC
D: .; V: TRBV27; size: .; J: TRBJ2-1; CDR3: CASSPSDLSYNEQFF; DNA: TGTGCCAGCAGCCCTTCCGACTTATCCTACAATGAGCAGTTCTTC
D: .; V: TRBV2; size: once; J: TRBJ1-2; CDR3: CASPWDYGYTF; DNA: TGTGCCAGCCCTTGGGACTATGGCTACACCTTC
D: .; V: TRBV25-1; size: .; J: TRBJ2-6; CDR3: CASSGVAISGANVLTF; DNA: TGTGCCAGCAGTGGGGTTGCGATCTCTGGGGCCAACGTCCTGACTTTC
D: .; V: TRBV21-1; size: .; J: TRBJ2-6; CDR3: CASSRRDRCPGANVLTF; DNA: TGTGCCAGCAGCAGAAGGGACAGGTGCCCTGGGGCCAACGTCCTGACTTTC
D: .; V: TRBV5-1; size: .; J: TRBJ1-1; CDR3: CASSLQATNTEAFF; DNA: TGCGCCAGCAGCTTACAGGCTACGAACACTGAAGCTTTCTTT
D: .; V: TRBV5-4; size: few; J: TRBJ2-1; CDR3: CASSLVATQQQFF; DNA: TGTGCCAGCAGCTTGGTGGCTACTCAACAGCAGTTCTTC
D: .; V: TRBV27; size: .; J: TRBJ1-5; CDR3: CASSLFFSDGQPQHF; DNA: TGTGCCAGCAGTTTATTTTTCTCGGACGGGCAGCCCCAGCATTTT
D: TRBD2; V: TRBV27; size: .; J: TRBJ2-7; CDR3: CASSLGVTSGTYEQYF; DNA: TGTGCCAGCAGTTTAGGCGTGACTAGCGGAACCTACGAGCAGTACTTC
D: .; V: TRBV7-9; size: few; J: TRBJ2-1; CDR3: CASSLNPGDGEQFF; DNA: TGTGCCAGCAGCTTAAACCCAGGGGATGGAGAGCAGTTCTTC
D: .; V: TRBV5-4; size: few; J: TRBJ2-5; CDR3: CASSLEHKETQYF; DNA: TGTGCCAGCAGCTTGGAGCACAAAGAGACCCAGTACTTC
D: .; V: TRBV28; size: .; J: TRBJ1-5; CDR3: CASRVTGFQPQHF; DNA: TGTGCCAGCAGAGTTACAGGGTTTCAGCCCCAGCATTTT
D: .; V: TRBV5-4; size: .; J: TRBJ2-7; CDR3: CASSFTPRVEQYF; DNA: TGTGCCAGCAGCTTCACCCCTAGGGTCGAGCAGTACTTC
D: TRBD1; V: TRBV9; size: .; J: TRBJ2-3; CDR3: CASSDGTGDTDTQYF; DNA: TGTGCCAGCAGCGACGGGACAGGGGACACAGATACGCAGTATTTT
D: .; V: TRBV7-8; size: once; J: TRBJ2-7; CDR3: CASSLVLPGVLTYEQYF; DNA: TGTGCCAGCAGTTTAGTACTTCCCGGAGTATTAACCTACGAGCAGTACTTC
D: .; V: TRBV18; size: .; J: TRBJ1-4; CDR3: CASSPQGEKLFF; DNA: TGTGCCAGCTCACCTCAAGGTGAAAAACTGTTTTTT
D: TRBD1; V: TRBV7-9; size: few; J: TRBJ2-5; CDR3: CASSPTGGFGETQYF; DNA: TGTGCCAGCAGTCCGACAGGGGGCTTTGGGGAGACCCAGTACTTC
D: .; V: TRBV9; size: .; J: TRBJ1-5; CDR3: CASSPDGTVEPQHF; DNA: TGTGCCAGCAGCCCGGATGGGACCGTTGAGCCCCAGCATTTT
D: .; V: TRBV10-1; size: .; J: TRBJ2-1; CDR3: CASSSDGYNEQFF; DNA: TGCGCCAGCAGCTCCGACGGGTACAATGAGCAGTTCTTC
D: .; V: TRBV9; size: .; J: TRBJ2-2; CDR3: CASSVGGVNTGELFF; DNA: TGTGCCAGCAGCGTAGGAGGGGTGAACACCGGGGAGCTGTTTTTT
D: TRBD2; V: TRBV15; size: many; J: TRBJ2-7; CDR3: CATSTQWASGILSEQYF; DNA: TGTGCCACCAGCACCCAGTGGGCTAGCGGGATTCTAAGCGAGCAGTACTTC
D: .; V: TRBV18; size: .; J: TRBJ2-1; CDR3: CASSPRQSTTYNEQFF; DNA: TGTGCCAGCTCACCAAGACAGAGCACCACCTACAATGAGCAGTTCTTC
D: .; V: TRBV11-2; size: .; J: TRBJ2-7; CDR3: CASSPVDVFYEQYF; DNA: TGTGCCAGCAGCCCGGTTGACGTATTTTACGAGCAGTACTTC